The 28 T cell receptor beta chains below were found in one sample sequenced in a study of T cell repertoires in cytomegalovirus infection. TCRdb ran MiXCR on the reads and lists one entry per CDR3 protein. The sample holds under 350,000 distinct CDR3 sequences, roughly 9.5% seen once. Sequenced input: PBMCs. The receptors were sampled from a human donor in good health (CMV status not recorded). Some clones in this sample may be carry-over from other donors' samples.

In its sample, this clonotype was seen a few times. The chain couples TRBV10-3 to TRBJ1-2; 7 nucleotides align to TRBD1. CDR3 length: 14 residues. The germline CDR1 and CDR2 sequences are ENHRY and SYGVKD. The trim removed 6 bases at V and 6 bases at J, leaving 10 bases unmatched. In DNA form, the CDR3 reads TGTGCCATCAGGCCGACAGGGAAGGAGGATGGCTACACCTTC. It specifies CAIRPTGKEDGYTF.

The gene calls are TRBV19 and TRBJ2-6, with a possible D match to TRBD1 (6 bases). CDR3 length equals 15 residues. Germline V gene sequence: CDR1 LNHDA, CDR2 SQIVND (reference sequence). Trimming shortened V by 9 bases and J by 0 bases, and 12 bases separated the two germline ends. CDR3: CASRRGDSGANVLTF. In DNA form, the CDR3 reads TGTGCCAGCCGCAGGGGAGACTCTGGGGCCAACGTCCTGACTTTC.

V and J are TRBV5-1 and TRBJ2-7, with TRBD2 matching 8 bases. This CDR3 contains 16 residues. CDR1 is SGHRS, CDR2 YFSETQ, per germline. Trimming at V came to 4 bases and at J to 6 bases, leaving 15 bases not matched to a gene. The CDR3 DNA reads as TGCGCCAGCAGCACGGAAGGAGCGGGAGTGTCCCGCGAGCAGTACTTC. This translates into CASSTEGAGVSREQYF.

J is TRBJ1-3 and V is TRBV7-6; D is possibly TRBD1 (6 bases). Per germline, CDR1 SGHVS and CDR2 FNYEAQ. This CDR3 spans 16 amino acids. The V gene lost 5 bases and the J gene lost 12 bases, with 26 bases spanning the gap. CDR3: CASSERDNLFGLHIYF. The CDR3, as DNA: TGTGCCAGCAGCGAGCGGGACAACCTTTTCGGATTGCACATATATTTT. The full variable domain, its missing parts supplied by reference TRBV7-6 and TRBJ1-3, is GAGVSQSPRYKVTKRGQDVALRCDPISGHVSLYWYRQALGQGPEFLTYFNYEAQQDKSGLPNDRFSAERPEGSISTLTIQRTEQRDSAMYRCASSERDNLFGLHIYFGEGSWLTVV.

This clonotype was counted ten times or more. This chain uses TRBV6-2 or TRBV6-3 with TRBJ1-6; 8 bases fit TRBD1. This CDR3 comprises 14 residues. Germline values: CDR1 MNHEY, CDR2 SVGEGT. Trimming cost V 7 bases and J 10 bases; bases outside gene matches: 9. The CDR3 DNA sequence: TGTGCCAGCAACGACAGGGGTAAAAGATCACCCCTCCACTTT. Protein: CASNDRGKRSPLHF.

This clonotype was seen more than once but under ten times. The rearrangement uses TRBV18 and TRBJ2-1; D might be TRBD2 (6 bases). The CDR3 loop spans 16 amino acids. Germline CDR1 KGHSH, CDR2 LQKENI. V lost 6 bases to trimming and J lost 5 bases, with 20 bases between them. The chain's CDR3 is CASSPSWRVRNNEQFF. The CDR3 nucleotides are TGTGCCAGCTCCCCCTCTTGGAGGGTAAGAAACAATGAGCAGTTCTTC.

There are a few counts of this clonotype. The rearrangement uses TRBV5-6 and TRBJ2-1; TRBD1 matches 8 bases. Germline CDR1 reads SGHDT; CDR2 reads YYEEEE. CDR3 length equals 17 residues. J gave up 2 bases and V 6 bases, and 13 bases lay outside the gene matches. The CDR3 DNA is TGTGCCAGCACCCCTAGCCTCGGACAGGGTGCCTACAATGAGCAGTTCTTC. Residues: CASTPSLGQGAYNEQFF.

This clonotype has just a few counts. The V and J genes are TRBV7-9 and TRBJ1-6, with D maybe TRBD1 (5 bases). V lost 5 bases to trimming and J lost 5 bases, with 13 bases between them. This CDR3 is built from 15 residues. CDR1 and CDR2 (germline): SEHNR, FQNEAQ (reference sequence). The CDR3 region has the DNA TGTGCCAGCAGCCACCGGGAGGGGCATAATTCACCCCTCCACTTT. Its translation is CASSHREGHNSPLHF.

V gene TRBV7-2 combines with J gene TRBJ1-3, with TRBD1 as a possible D gene (6 bases). Trimming cost V 3 bases and J 2 bases, with 11 bases left between them. This CDR3 comprises 15 residues. Germline V gene sequence: CDR1 SGHTA, CDR2 FQGNSA. CDR3 region: CASSLDRTTGNTIYF. The CDR3 DNA reads as TGTGCCAGCAGCTTGGACAGAACCACTGGAAACACCATATATTTT.

This clonotype was observed a handful of times. The rearrangement links TRBV7-2 to TRBJ2-3; D is unclear. CDR1 SGHTA and CDR2 FQGNSA come from the germline V gene. The CDR3 length is 13 residues. The V gene lost 5 bases and the J gene lost 2 bases, with 8 bases spanning the gap. The CDR3 loop is CASSGLNTDTQYF. The CDR3 bases are TGTGCCAGCAGCGGGCTAAACACAGATACGCAGTATTTT.

The chain carries TRBV18 and TRBJ1-1; maybe TRBD1 (5 bases). The germline V gene encodes CDR1 KGHSH and CDR2 LQKENI. The ends were cut back, 7 bases at V and 0 bases at J, with 9 bases in the middle. The CDR3 sequence is 13 residues long. Here the CDR3 DNA reads TGTGCCAGCTTCCCGACAGTGAACACTGAAGCTTTCTTT. This translates into CASFPTVNTEAFF.

This clonotype came up a few times. The chain has TRBV3-1 and TRBJ2-5; 7 nucleotides match TRBD1. The CDR3 totals 18 residues. Looked up from germline, CDR1 is LGHDT and CDR2 is YNNKEL (reference sequence). V shed 5 bases, J shed 4 bases, and the junction held 19 bases outside the gene matches. CDR3 protein: CASSRGTTGSLEGETQYF. CDR3 in DNA: TGTGCCAGCAGCAGAGGGACGACAGGGTCTTTGGAAGGAGAGACCCAGTACTTC.

This clonotype was seen at least ten times. The V gene is TRBV7-9, the J gene TRBJ1-2; possibly TRBD1 for D (5 bases). V lost 1 base, J lost 1 base, and 10 bases lay in between. Germline V lookup: CDR1 SEHNR, CDR2 FQNEAQ (reference sequence). The CDR3 sequence is 15 residues long. The chain's CDR3 is CASSLGDRINYGYTF. In DNA, the CDR3 is TGTGCCAGCAGCTTAGGGGACCGGATTAACTATGGCTACACCTTC.

Comments on this clonotype: A much larger clone differs from this one at a single base, so this may be a read error. The rearrangement joins TRBV7-6 to TRBJ2-2, with a tentative D call TRBD2 (6 bases). The germline CDR1 and CDR2 sequences are SGHVS and FNYEAQ. The CDR3 contains 16 residues. DNA for the CDR3: TGTGCCAGCACCGGACGCAGAGGCTCGAACACCGGGGGGCTGTTTTTT. This encodes CASTGRRGSNTGGLFF.

This clonotype was counted between two and nine times. The gene calls are TRBV19 and TRBJ1-2; 8 nucleotides agree with TRBD1. The CDR3 spans 15 residues. Germline V gene data show CDR1 as LNHDA and CDR2 as SQIVND (reference sequence). J gave up 6 bases and V 5 bases, and 11 bases lay outside the gene matches. This CDR3 is CASSPSDREENGYTF. CDR3 coding DNA: TGTGCCAGTAGTCCTTCGGACAGGGAAGAAAATGGCTACACCTTC.

V and J are TRBV10-3 and TRBJ2-5; D may be TRBD2 (6 bases). Germline CDR1 is ENHRY and CDR2 is SYGVKD. Trimming stripped 5 bases from V and 4 bases from J, with 11 bases between. CDR3 length: 13 residues. The CDR3 DNA is TGTGCCATCAGTCTCCAGGAGGGAGAGACCCAGTACTTC. Protein: CAISLQEGETQYF.

This clonotype was observed a few times. The chain is built from TRBV29-1 and TRBJ2-7; D may match TRBD1 or TRBD2 (5 bases each). V gave up 5 bases and J gave up 7 bases, with 18 bases separating them. Per germline, CDR1 SQVTM and CDR2 ANQGSEA. This CDR3 spans 13 amino acids. Written as DNA, the CDR3 is TGCAGCGTTTGCCTCTCGAGGGGTGGGGAGCAGTACTTC. Translation: CSVCLSRGGEQYF.

The chain links TRBV7-6 to TRBJ2-2; D is possibly TRBD1 (5 bases). The V gene's germline CDR1 is SGHVS and CDR2 FNYEAQ. The V and J ends lost 1 base and 6 bases respectively, with 12 bases between them. The CDR3 is made up of 15 amino acids. CDR3 sequence: CASSLGGPSAGELFF. The CDR3 bases are TGTGCCAGCAGCTTAGGGGGCCCCAGTGCCGGGGAGCTGTTTTTT.

This clonotype occurred many times. The chain employs TRBV9 and TRBJ2-1; 14 nucleotides align to TRBD2. Per the germline V gene, CDR1 is SGDLS and CDR2 is YYNGEE. J gave up 7 bases and V 4 bases, and 16 bases lay outside the gene matches. The CDR3 spans 19 residues. The CDR3 coding sequence is TGTGCCAGCAGCCCGGCGGGACTAGCGGGAGTAGGAGTGAGGAATGAGCAGTTCTTC. It encodes CASSPAGLAGVGVRNEQFF.

Only a few counts were recorded for this clonotype. V usage is TRBV12-3 or TRBV12-4 and J usage is TRBJ1-1; D perhaps matches TRBD1 (5 bases). Deletions cut 5 bases from V and 6 bases from J, with 16 bases between. The CDR3 has 14 amino acids. DNA of the CDR3: TGTGCCAGCAGTATCCAGGGTAATAGAGCTGAAGCTTTCTTT. Protein sequence: CASSIQGNRAEAFF.

J is TRBJ2-3 and V is TRBV6-1, with 12 bases identical to TRBD2. J lost 3 bases, V lost 5 bases, and 15 bases had no gene match. CDR3 length: 19 amino acids. Germline V gives CDR1 MNHNS, CDR2 SASEGT. CDR3 DNA: TGTGCCAGCAGTCTCGGACTAGCGGGATCATCTTTTGCGACAGATACGCAGTATTTT. This sequence encodes CASSLGLAGSSFATDTQYF.

This clonotype was found many times. V is TRBV28 and J is TRBJ1-2; possibly TRBD1 for D (5 bases). This CDR3 has 17 residues. The V gene lost 1 base and the J gene lost 2 bases, with 17 bases spanning the gap. The germline V gene encodes CDR1 MDHEN and CDR2 SYDVKM. CDR3 DNA sequence: TGTGCCAGCAGTTTATTTGGGGTCCCACAGGAGAACTATGGCTACACCTTC. It is translated as CASSLFGVPQENYGYTF.

The chain employs TRBV20-1 and TRBJ1-5, with D tentatively TRBD1 (6 bases). The CDR3 loop spans 13 amino acids. Looked up from germline, CDR1 is DFQATT and CDR2 is SNEGSKA (reference sequence). Trimming left V 3 bases short and J 5 bases short, with 11 bases between. CDR3 DNA: TGCAGTGCTAGCACAGGGCTCGATCAGCCCCAGCATTTT. It yields the protein CSASTGLDQPQHF.

This clonotype appeared a few times. V gene TRBV29-1 combines with J gene TRBJ1-2; 7 positions match TRBD1. Trimming cost V 8 bases and J 12 bases; bases outside gene matches: 18. The CDR3 contains 13 residues. CDR1 SQVTM and CDR2 ANQGSEA come from the germline V gene. The CDR3 DNA reads TGCAGCCTATCAACCAAGGGGACAGCCTCTGACACCTTC. Translated: CSLSTKGTASDTF. Supplemented by reference TRBV29-1 and TRBJ1-2, the full variable domain reads SAVISQKPSRDICQRGTSLTIQCQVDSQVTMMFWYRQQPGQSLTLIATANQGSEATYESGFVIDKFPISRPNLTFSTLTVSNMSPEDSSIYLCSLSTKGTASDTFGSGTRLTVV.

Note on this clonotype: This sequence may be a read error, since a much larger clone differs from it by one base. V usage is TRBV6-2 or TRBV6-3 and J usage is TRBJ2-3; 13 nucleotides match TRBD2. The CDR3 loop spans 16 amino acids. Germline V gene sequence: CDR1 MNHEY, CDR2 SVGEGT. CDR3 sequence (DNA): TGTGCCAGCAGCCCCTGGACTAGCGGGAGAACAGATACGCGGTATTTT. This sequence encodes CASSPWTSGRTDTRYF.

This clonotype turned up a few times. This sequence joins TRBV7-9 and TRBJ1-6; D unclear. With 8 bases removed from V and 5 bases from J, the gap between germline ends came to 4 bases. Germline V CDR1 and CDR2: SEHNR, FQNEAQ (reference sequence). The CDR3 is made up of 11 amino acids. CDR3 protein: CASGHNSPLHF. The CDR3 coding sequence is TGTGCCAGCGGACATAATTCACCCCTCCACTTT.

This clonotype was counted a few times. This chain connects TRBV10-3 to TRBJ2-7; D uncertain. The CDR3 is 14 residues long. CDR1 ENHRY and CDR2 SYGVKD come from the germline V gene. The V gene lost 4 bases and the J gene lost 3 bases, with 13 bases spanning the gap. The CDR3 region has the DNA TGTGCCATCAGTGCGGAGCTGTCCAACTACGAGCAGTACTTC. This translates into CAISAELSNYEQYF.

This chain links TRBV15 with TRBJ2-2, with D uncertain. Trimming removed 8 bases at V and 4 bases at J, with 11 bases between. CDR1 is LNHNV and CDR2 is YYDKDF in the germline V gene (reference sequence). The CDR3 is made up of 13 amino acids. CDR3 sequence (DNA): TGTGCCACCTCCCTAATGGGCACCGGGGAGCTGTTTTTT. This encodes CATSLMGTGELFF.